The T cell receptor beta chain under discussion was sequenced for a study of T cells in Graves' hyperthyroidism and ophthalmopathy. Findings and caveats of the study: Blood also showed most of the thyroid clonotypes that were expanded above 0.001.

TCR beta CDR3 regions were amplified from RNA transcripts. A set of HTBI primers served as the primers for a first-round RT-PCR of the TCR CDR3. TCRdb re-called the multiplex PCR reads through MiXCR, storing one row per CDR3 protein. The top ten clones hold roughly 28% of a sample with fewer than 200,000 distinct CDR3 sequences, over 15% of them seen once. This clonotype was seen many times. The antigen is not known. Germline lookup yields CDR1 SNHLY and CDR2 FYNNEI. The CDR3 covers 15 residues. V shed 8 bases, J shed 5 bases, and the junction held 13 bases outside the gene matches. Sequenced sample: blood. V and J are TRBV2 and TRBJ2-7, with 9 positions matching TRBD1. The receptor comes from a woman aged 45-60 years with Graves' hyperthyroidism. The CDR3 loop reads CASGGGQGGYHEQYF. CDR3 bases: TGTGCCAGCGGGGGGGGACAGGGAGGTTACCACGAGCAGTACTTC.